This note documents a single TCR beta chain sequence. The CDR3 is 11 amino acids. V was clipped by 6 bases and J by 8 bases, with 10 bases between them. Germline assignment: CDR1 MRHNA and CDR2 SNTAGT. This specimen belongs to a study of blood T cell repertoires in COVID-19. Original processing notes: Reference gene primer amplification gave nucleated cell count estimates. Libraries were prepared by immunoSEQ multiplex PCR; TCRdb keeps only in-frame clonotypes and omits some of them. From that table come the V and J calls and clone size; the DNA was used to work out D and trimming. The sample records roughly 320,000 clones, about 90% being singletons.

The receptor was derived from a woman in her 30s with COVID-19, enrolled during active disease. The V gene is TRBV6-4, the J gene TRBJ1-2; D call uncertain. The sequencing sample was made of peripheral blood. For the CDR3, the DNA is TGTGCCAGCAGGGTCGCGGAGGGCTACACCTTC. Translation: CASRVAEGYTF.